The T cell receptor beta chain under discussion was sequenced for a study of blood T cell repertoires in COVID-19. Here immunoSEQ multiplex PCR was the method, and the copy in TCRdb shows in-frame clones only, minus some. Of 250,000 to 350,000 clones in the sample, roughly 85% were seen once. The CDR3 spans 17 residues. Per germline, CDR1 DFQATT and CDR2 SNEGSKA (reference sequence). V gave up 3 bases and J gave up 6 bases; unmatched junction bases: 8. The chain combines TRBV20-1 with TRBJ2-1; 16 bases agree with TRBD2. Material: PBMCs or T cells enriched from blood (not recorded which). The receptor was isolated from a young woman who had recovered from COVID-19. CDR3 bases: TGCAGTGCTAGTGCGGGACTAGCGGGAGGGATAGGCAATGAGCAGTTCTTC. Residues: CSASAGLAGGIGNEQFF.